Listed below are T cell receptor beta chains from one sample, sequenced in a study of regulatory T cells in long-lasting Graves disease. TCRdb recomputed calls from the multiplex PCR reads with MiXCR, one row per CDR3 protein. The table lists around 420,000 distinct CDR3 sequences, 14% to 15% of them singletons, with approximately 7.8% in the top ten. These data also formed part of another study, on T cells in Graves' hyperthyroidism and ophthalmopathy.

The sequences come from peripheral blood mononuclear cells (PBMCs), collected at new diagnosis, from a patient treated with antithyroid drugs. These receptors were obtained from a woman aged 35 to 49 with Graves disease. Each CDR3 is given with its conserved first and last residue. A D gene is named only where the DNA matches it firmly. For some rows the clone size is stated as once, few or many, or as a class when expanded; others skip it.

d_gene	v_gene	abundance	j_gene	CDR3aa	CDR3nt
-	TRBV12-3/TRBV12-4	-	TRBJ1-1	CASSLISPGEAFF	TGTGCCAGCAGTTTAATTTCTCCGGGAGAAGCTTTCTTT
TRBD1	TRBV6-1	once	TRBJ2-7	CASSPGTANYEQYF	TGTGCCAGCAGCCCCGGGACAGCAAACTACGAGCAGTACTTC
-	TRBV12-3/TRBV12-4	many	TRBJ1-5	CASAGGMGPQHF	TGTGCCAGCGCTGGGGGTATGGGGCCCCAGCATTTT
TRBD2	TRBV7-9	few	TRBJ2-7	CASSTRLAASYEQYF	TGTGCCAGCAGCACCAGACTAGCGGCCTCCTACGAGCAGTACTTC
-	TRBV6-2/TRBV6-3	few	TRBJ2-6	CASSYSRPGANVLTF	TGTGCCAGCAGTTACTCTCGGCCTGGGGCCAACGTCCTGACTTTC
TRBD2	TRBV2	-	TRBJ2-5	CASSGGSGRKGAQYF	TGTGCCAGCAGTGGCGGCAGCGGGAGAAAGGGGGCCCAGTACTTC
-	TRBV13	-	TRBJ2-2	CASREITGELFF	TGTGCCAGCAGAGAAATAACCGGGGAGCTGTTTTTT
TRBD2	TRBV11-2	-	TRBJ2-3	CASSAGLAGSKADTQYF	TGTGCCAGCAGCGCGGGACTAGCGGGTTCGAAGGCAGATACGCAGTATTTT
TRBD1	TRBV4-3	few	TRBJ1-1	CASGVQGESEAFF	TGCGCCAGCGGAGTACAGGGGGAGTCTGAAGCTTTCTTT
TRBD1	TRBV20-1	once	TRBJ2-1	CSARLGQGGSGEQFF	TGCAGTGCTAGATTGGGACAGGGCGGGTCTGGGGAGCAGTTCTTC
-	TRBV10-3	many	TRBJ1-1	CAISERGYTEAFF	TGTGCCATCAGTGAGCGCGGGTACACTGAAGCTTTCTTT
TRBD2	TRBV11-2	once	TRBJ2-7	CASSLGTSGRGYEQYF	TGTGCCAGCAGCTTAGGGACTAGCGGGAGAGGCTACGAGCAGTACTTC
-	TRBV5-1	many	TRBJ1-2	CASSVGSSFGYTF	TGCGCCAGCAGCGTTGGGTCTTCCTTTGGCTACACCTTC
-	TRBV7-9	many	TRBJ2-2	CASSLGHQDVKGELFF	TGTGCCAGCAGCTTAGGTCACCAGGACGTTAAAGGGGAGCTGTTTTTT
TRBD2	TRBV11-3	many	TRBJ2-7	CASSLAGEELEQYF	TGTGCCAGCAGCCTAGCGGGAGAGGAACTCGAGCAGTACTTC
-	TRBV10-3	many	TRBJ2-5	CAISEQETQYF	TGTGCCATCAGTGAGCAAGAGACCCAGTACTTC
TRBD2	TRBV6-1	few	TRBJ2-7	CASSVWGLAGGEQYF	TGTGCCAGCAGTGTTTGGGGACTAGCGGGAGGCGAGCAGTACTTC
TRBD2	TRBV19	-	TRBJ2-4	CASRPTSAKNIQYF	TGTGCCAGTAGGCCGACTAGCGCCAAAAACATTCAGTACTTC
-	TRBV9	many	TRBJ1-6	CASSVAPQGSNSPLHF	TGTGCCAGCAGCGTAGCCCCACAGGGTTCGAATTCACCCCTCCACTTT
TRBD1	TRBV20-1	few	TRBJ1-2	CSAHGTEYGYTF	TGCAGTGCTCATGGGACAGAATATGGCTACACCTTC
TRBD2	TRBV7-6	many	TRBJ2-5	CASRSGTSGIRQETQYF	TGTGCCAGCAGGTCCGGGACTAGCGGGATTAGGCAAGAGACCCAGTACTTC
TRBD2	TRBV12-3/TRBV12-4	few	TRBJ2-1	CASSFSSGSRNNEQFF	TGTGCCAGCAGTTTCTCGAGCGGGAGTAGGAACAATGAGCAGTTCTTC
-	TRBV20-1	-	TRBJ2-7	CSAGDTAYEQYF	TGCAGTGCGGGGGACACTGCCTACGAGCAGTACTTC
-	TRBV11-2	many	TRBJ2-6	CASSLDVVRANVLTF	TGTGCCAGCAGCTTGGACGTCGTGAGGGCCAACGTCCTGACTTTC
TRBD2	TRBV28	many	TRBJ2-7	CASSGLAGHSYEQYF	TGTGCCAGCAGCGGACTAGCGGGACACTCCTACGAGCAGTACTTC
TRBD1	TRBV28	many	TRBJ2-7	CASSLRTGKEQYF	TGTGCCAGCAGCCTTAGGACAGGGAAGGAGCAGTACTTC
-	TRBV2	many	TRBJ1-2	CASSDKGRPLYGYTF	TGTGCCAGCAGCGATAAAGGACGGCCTTTATATGGCTACACCTTC
TRBD1	TRBV5-6	few	TRBJ2-5	CASSFGTGFLQETQYF	TGTGCCAGCAGCTTCGGGACAGGGTTTCTCCAAGAGACCCAGTACTTC
-	TRBV28	many	TRBJ2-4	CASSPLKYRGPGGAKNIQYF	TGTGCCAGCAGTCCACTAAAGTACAGGGGCCCCGGGGGGGCCAAAAACATTCAGTACTTC
TRBD1	TRBV29-1	many	TRBJ2-7	CSVLGTGTSYEQYF	TGCAGCGTTTTGGGGACAGGGACCTCCTACGAGCAGTACTTC
-	TRBV12-3/TRBV12-4	many	TRBJ1-1	CASSLGHSVTEAFF	TGTGCCAGCAGTTTAGGACACTCTGTCACTGAAGCTTTCTTT
TRBD2	TRBV4-1	-	TRBJ2-7	CASTSLAGGGYEQYF	TGCGCCAGCACCTCTCTAGCGGGAGGGGGTTACGAGCAGTACTTC
-	TRBV2	few	TRBJ1-4	CASSELEYEKLFF	TGTGCCAGCAGTGAATTGGAGTATGAAAAACTGTTTTTT
-	TRBV7-9	few	TRBJ1-1	CASSRQMSDTEAFF	TGTGCCAGCAGCCGACAGATGTCGGACACTGAAGCTTTCTTT
TRBD2	TRBV28	-	TRBJ2-7	CASSTSGSGSYEQYF	TGTGCCAGCAGTACTTCTGGTAGCGGGAGTTACGAGCAGTACTTC
-	TRBV5-5	-	TRBJ2-1	CASSPLGGREPYNEQFF	TGTGCCAGCAGCCCTTTAGGGGGGCGGGAGCCTTACAATGAGCAGTTCTTC
-	TRBV28	-	TRBJ1-5	CASERGGSNQPQHF	TGTGCCAGCGAACGGGGCGGTAGCAATCAGCCCCAGCATTTT
-	TRBV12-3/TRBV12-4	few	TRBJ1-2	CASTRGGGGYGYTF	TGTGCCAGCACTAGGGGGGGGGGCGGCTATGGCTACACCTTC
-	TRBV24-1	many	TRBJ1-2	CATSDTDSPSNYGYTF	TGTGCCACCAGTGATACCGACAGTCCTTCAAACTATGGCTACACCTTC
-	TRBV12-3/TRBV12-4	many	TRBJ2-1	CASSFGGPGNEQFF	TGTGCCAGCAGTTTTGGAGGGCCGGGCAATGAGCAGTTCTTC
TRBD1	TRBV7-9	many	TRBJ2-2	CASSERQGAFTGELFF	TGTGCCAGCAGCGAGCGACAGGGGGCGTTCACCGGGGAGCTGTTTTTT
TRBD2	TRBV28	many	TRBJ2-2	CASSLLAGGNTGELFF	TGTGCCAGCAGCTTGCTGGCGGGAGGGAACACCGGGGAGCTGTTTTTT
TRBD2	TRBV28	many	TRBJ2-1	CASSPRTSGRPGYNEQFF	TGTGCCAGCAGTCCTCGGACTAGCGGGAGACCGGGGTACAATGAGCAGTTCTTC
TRBD2	TRBV5-1	many	TRBJ2-1	CASCGLAGGEGEQFF	TGCGCCAGCTGCGGACTAGCGGGAGGAGAGGGAGAGCAGTTCTTC
-	TRBV28	many	TRBJ1-4	CASSLRPGDTNEKLFF	TGTGCCAGCAGTTTAAGGCCTGGGGACACTAATGAAAAACTGTTTTTT
TRBD1	TRBV6-5	many	TRBJ2-7	CASSYVAGGYEQYF	TGTGCCAGCAGTTACGTGGCAGGGGGCTACGAGCAGTACTTC